What follows are 12 T cell receptor beta chains derived from one specimen sequenced in a study of blood T cell repertoires in COVID-19. TCRdb's table, derived via immunoSEQ multiplex PCR, lists solely in-frame clones and lacks some. The table lists fewer than 85,000 clones, 88% of them singletons. The sample was peripheral blood. The source of these receptors is a human donor in a cohort sampled during active COVID-19.

This chain links TRBV6-6 with TRBJ2-3, with 9 nucleotides matching TRBD2. The J segment lost 11 bases and the V segment lost 5 bases, leaving 14 bases of the junction unmatched. This CDR3 comprises 15 residues. CDR1 is MNHNY and CDR2 is SVGAGI in the germline V gene (reference sequence). The CDR3 loop is CASSPGPSGAGGQYF. The CDR3 nucleotides read TGTGCCAGCAGTCCGGGGCCTAGCGGGGCGGGAGGGCAGTATTTT.

The chain has TRBV2 and TRBJ2-6; 9 bases agree with TRBD1. This CDR3 is built from 15 residues. Germline V CDR1 and CDR2: SNHLY, FYNNEI. J gave up 4 bases and V 6 bases, and 4 bases lay outside the gene matches. The CDR3 region is CASSRDRAGANVLTF. The CDR3 bases are TGTGCCAGCAGCAGGGACAGGGCCGGGGCCAACGTCCTGACTTTC. The full variable domain, its missing parts supplied by reference TRBV2 and TRBJ2-6, is EPEVTQTPSHQVTQMGQEVILRCVPISNHLYFYWYRQILGQKVEFLVSFYNNEISEKSEIFDDQFSVERPDGSNFTLKIRSTKLEDSAMYFCASSRDRAGANVLTFGAGSRLTVL.

This chain links TRBV3-1 (or the pseudogene TRBV3-2) with TRBJ1-6; D unclear. CDR1 and CDR2 from the germline V gene are LGHDT and YNNKEL (reference sequence). There are 12 residues in the CDR3. V dropped 3 bases and J dropped 11 bases, with 8 bases sitting between them. In nucleotides, the CDR3 is TGTGCCAGCAGCCACCAGAAACCACCCCTCCACTTT. Encoded protein: CASSHQKPPLHF.

This clone rates as medium-sized (0.01 to 0.1%). The rearrangement uses TRBV6-6 and TRBJ2-5, with TRBD1 matching 8 bases. The J segment lost 4 bases and the V segment lost 4 bases, leaving 8 bases of the junction unmatched. Germline V CDR1 and CDR2: MNHNY, SVGAGI (reference sequence). The CDR3 is made up of 15 amino acids. CDR3 bases: TGTGCCAGCAGTTCGGGGGCCGGGACAGGAGAGACCCAGTACTTC. Its translation is CASSSGAGTGETQYF.

The rearrangement joins TRBV2 to TRBJ1-6; no clear D. Trimming cost V 6 bases and J 13 bases, with 16 bases left between them. The CDR3 is 13 amino acids. Germline-derived CDR1 and CDR2 are SNHLY and FYNNEI. This CDR3 is CASRTNNRSPLHF. The CDR3 DNA follows: TGTGCCAGCAGAACTAACAATCGGTCGCCCCTCCACTTT.

This sequence joins TRBV29-1 and TRBJ2-2; 8 nucleotides align to TRBD1. Germline CDR1 SQVTM, CDR2 ANQGSEA. The CDR3 consists of 14 residues. Trimming took 2 bases from V and 6 from J; bases not matched to a gene: 5. CDR3 protein: CSVETSQGAGELFF. The CDR3 DNA reads TGCAGCGTTGAAACCTCACAGGGGGCCGGGGAGCTGTTTTTT.

This chain uses TRBV19 with TRBJ2-5, with a weak D call TRBD2 (6 bases). CDR1 and CDR2 (germline): LNHDA, SQIVND (reference sequence). V shed 3 bases and J shed 1 base, with 12 bases lying between them. This CDR3 has 15 amino acids. This chain's CDR3 is CASSILGGTQETQYF. CDR3 bases: TGTGCCAGTAGTATTCTCGGCGGGACCCAAGAGACCCAGTACTTC.

The rearrangement uses TRBV28 and TRBJ1-6; tentatively, D is TRBD1 (6 bases). From germline, CDR1 is MDHEN and CDR2 SYDVKM. This CDR3 is built from 17 residues. Between the trimmed V and J ends, which lost 5 bases and 4 bases, there was a span of 18 bases. This CDR3 is CASSPRGGAGYNSPLHF. CDR3 nucleotides: TGTGCCAGCAGTCCAAGGGGGGGCGCGGGGTATAATTCACCCCTCCACTTT.

The V gene is TRBV29-1, the J gene TRBJ1-2; D unresolved. The CDR3 consists of 13 residues. CDR1 and CDR2 from the germline V gene are SQVTM and ANQGSEA. Trimming shortened V by 0 bases and J by 2 bases, and 7 bases separated the two germline ends. The CDR3 coding sequence is TGCAGCGTTGAAGAGGGCAGGAACTATGGCTACACCTTC. Translated: CSVEEGRNYGYTF.

The CDR3 loop is CATSRDSPDNSPLHF. The CDR3, as DNA: TGTGCCACCAGCAGAGACAGTCCCGATAATTCACCCCTCCACTTT. This chain connects TRBV15 to TRBJ1-6; D not certain. Trimming stripped 0 bases from V and 5 bases from J, with 8 bases between. Germline V gives CDR1 LNHNV, CDR2 YYDKDF (reference sequence). The CDR3 is made up of 15 amino acids. The variable domain in full, completed from reference TRBV15 and TRBJ1-6, reads DAMVIQNPRYQVTQFGKPVTLSCSQTLNHNVMYWYQQKSSQAPKLLFHYYDKDFNNEADTPDNFQSRRPNTSFCFLDIRSPGLGDTAMYLCATSRDSPDNSPLHFGNGTRLTVT.

This chain joins TRBV18 and TRBJ1-1; D gene ambiguous. Looked up from germline, CDR1 is KGHSH and CDR2 is LQKENI. The CDR3 spans 15 residues. V was cut by 2 bases and J by 1 base, with 11 bases left in between. The CDR3 loop reads CASSPSVQKNTEAFF. The CDR3 DNA is TGTGCCAGCTCACCATCGGTACAGAAGAACACTGAAGCTTTCTTT.

The V call is TRBV19, the J call TRBJ2-7; 8 bases are shared with TRBD1. The junction had 11 bases not matched to a gene; V was cut back by 10 bases and J by 6 bases. The CDR3 contains 13 residues. Germline V CDR1 and CDR2: LNHDA, SQIVND (reference sequence). CDR3 bases: TGTGCCACCGCCCGGGACAGGTCCCTCGAGCAGTACTTC. As protein: CATARDRSLEQYF.